A single T cell receptor beta chain is shown here with its context. Repertoires were generated with immunoSEQ multiplex PCR, while TCRdb's copy carries only in-frame clones and drops some. Of 150,000 to 180,000 clones listed, roughly 80% were seen once; the top ten hold about 7.2%. The data were taken from a study of blood T cell repertoires in COVID-19. The CDR3 runs 14 residues. V shed 3 bases and J shed 5 bases, with 14 bases lying between them. Per germline, CDR1 GTSNPN and CDR2 SVGIG (reference sequence). Material: PBMCs or T cells enriched from blood (not recorded which). The source of this sequence is a man aged 50-60 years who had recovered from COVID-19. V is TRBV30 and J is TRBJ1-3; D is unclear. The CDR3 sequence: CAWRAATSRNTIYF. The DNA for the CDR3 is TGTGCCTGGAGAGCGGCCACATCCAGAAACACCATATATTTT.